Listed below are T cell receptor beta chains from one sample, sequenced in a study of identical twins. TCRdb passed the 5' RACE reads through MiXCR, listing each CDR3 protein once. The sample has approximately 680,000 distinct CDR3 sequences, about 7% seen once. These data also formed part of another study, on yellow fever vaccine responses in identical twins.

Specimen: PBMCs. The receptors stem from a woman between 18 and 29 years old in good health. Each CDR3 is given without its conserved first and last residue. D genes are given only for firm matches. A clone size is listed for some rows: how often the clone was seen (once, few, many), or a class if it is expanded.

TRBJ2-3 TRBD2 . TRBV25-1 ASSGGLGTSGRDTQY
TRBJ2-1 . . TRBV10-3 AISGGGALPSSYNEQF
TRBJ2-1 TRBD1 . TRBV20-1 SAPGAGQGSYNEQF
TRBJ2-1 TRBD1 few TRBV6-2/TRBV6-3 ASSWGSRGNEQF
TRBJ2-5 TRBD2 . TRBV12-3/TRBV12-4 ASGRVQETQY
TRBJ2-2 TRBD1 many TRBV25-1 ASSEWDRGNTGELF
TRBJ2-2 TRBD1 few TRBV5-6 ASSLGDRGYTGELF
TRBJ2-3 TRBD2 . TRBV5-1 ASSFGRESTDTQY
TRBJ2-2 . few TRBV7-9 ASSPGAGDTGELF
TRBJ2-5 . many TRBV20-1 SASWYSETQY
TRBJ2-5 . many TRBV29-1 SVERGEQETQY
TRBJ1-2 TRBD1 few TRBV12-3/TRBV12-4 ASSQHRGPISNYGYT
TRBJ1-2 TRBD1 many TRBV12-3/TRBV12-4 ASSLGIRDRS
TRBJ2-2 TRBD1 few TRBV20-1 SARDRGLGVTGELF
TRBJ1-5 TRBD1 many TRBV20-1 SARTGTQGGQPQH
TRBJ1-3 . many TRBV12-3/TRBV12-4 ASRTGSSGNTIY
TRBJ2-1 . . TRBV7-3 ASSQPGEGHNGQF
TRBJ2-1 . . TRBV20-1 SAVSRTGSSYNEQF
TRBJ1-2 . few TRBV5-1 ASSLGWQSNYGYT
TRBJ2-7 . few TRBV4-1 ASSQVDGARSEQY
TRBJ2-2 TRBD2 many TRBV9 ASSGSRTSGITGELF
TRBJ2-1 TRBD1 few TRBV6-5 ASSGGQGQF
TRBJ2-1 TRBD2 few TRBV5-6 ASRLFAGSRERNEQF
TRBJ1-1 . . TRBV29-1 SVEGARYYGTEAF
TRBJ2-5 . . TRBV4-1 ASSQGYGSGQETQY
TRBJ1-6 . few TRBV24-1 ATAQGMNSPLH
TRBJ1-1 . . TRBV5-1 ASSWTSGAEAF
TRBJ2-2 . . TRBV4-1 ASREIVGGGVSTGELF
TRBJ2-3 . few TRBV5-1 ASSMAASDTQY
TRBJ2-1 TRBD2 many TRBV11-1 ASSLFGLAEASGLDEQF
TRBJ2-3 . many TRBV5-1 ASSLEGLTDTQY
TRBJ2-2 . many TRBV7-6 ASSLDPGELF
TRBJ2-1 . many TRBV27 ASTKRDEQF
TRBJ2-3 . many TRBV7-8 ASSPLPGTYKSDTQY
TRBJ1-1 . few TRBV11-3 ASSSAPSGAF
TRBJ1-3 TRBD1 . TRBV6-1 ASSGTGVHLLD
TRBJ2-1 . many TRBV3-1 ASSQGLGPNNEQF
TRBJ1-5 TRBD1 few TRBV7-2 ASSLARGLGQPQH
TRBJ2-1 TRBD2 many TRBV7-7 ASSSGLAGADEQF
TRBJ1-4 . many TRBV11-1 ASSLVLVTLVSNEKLF
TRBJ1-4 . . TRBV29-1 SVEDRFGQGEKLF
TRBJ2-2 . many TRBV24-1 ATSETQTRANTGELF
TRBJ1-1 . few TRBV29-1 SAEGRMNTEAF
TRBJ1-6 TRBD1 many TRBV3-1 ASSPGQNNSPLH
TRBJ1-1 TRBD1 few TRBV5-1 ASSEERDRRNTEAF
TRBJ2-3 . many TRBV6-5 ASSYATSKGADTQY
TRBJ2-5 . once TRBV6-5 ASSYSHASGWGETQY
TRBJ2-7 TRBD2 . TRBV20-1 SANTRLAWPSYEQY